Below, 8 T cell receptor beta chains from the same sample are listed, as sequenced in a study of T cell responses to AZD1222 COVID-19 vaccine. The method was immunoSEQ multiplex PCR; TCRdb's version includes in-frame clones alone and lacks a portion of them. The sample includes around 160,000 clones, approximately 94% of them seen just once. The source was peripheral blood, collected 28 days after the second AZD1222 dose. Receptor source: an adult who received the AZD1222 COVID-19 vaccine.

This sequence joins TRBV18 and TRBJ1-2; tentative D call: TRBD1 (5 bases). CDR1 and CDR2 from the germline V gene are KGHSH and LQKENI. The CDR3 loop spans 12 amino acids. Trimming stripped 5 bases from V and 8 bases from J, with 12 bases between. The chain's CDR3 is CASSISRDGYTF. CDR3 sequence (DNA): TGTGCCAGCTCAATTTCCAGGGACGGCTACACCTTC.

V and J are TRBV6-5 and TRBJ1-6; 8 positions agree with TRBD1. Per the germline V gene, CDR1 is MNHEY and CDR2 is SVGAGI. The CDR3 runs 15 residues. The trim removed 6 bases at V and 9 bases at J, leaving 10 bases unmatched. CDR3 DNA: TGTGCCAGCAGGCCCGGACAGGGTTTCGGTTCACCCCTCCACTTT. As protein: CASRPGQGFGSPLHF.

The CDR3 region is CASSPLYTEAFF. The CDR3 coding sequence is TGTGCCAGCAGCCCCCTGTACACTGAAGCTTTCTTT. This sequence joins TRBV11-2 and TRBJ1-1; no definite D call. Trimming shortened V by 5 bases and J by 3 bases, and 7 bases separated the two germline ends. The CDR3 has 12 residues. Germline CDR1 reads SGHAT; CDR2 reads FQNNGV.

The chain couples TRBV28 to TRBJ2-7; no firm D call. This CDR3 is 11 amino acids long. CDR1 and CDR2 from the germline V gene are MDHEN and SYDVKM. V was cut by 5 bases and J by 9 bases, with 11 bases left in between. DNA for the CDR3: TGTGCCAGCAGTCAGTTCTGGGGGCAGTACTTC. Its protein is CASSQFWGQYF.

The rearrangement links TRBV7-2 to TRBJ1-1; D uncertain. The V and J ends lost 5 bases and 4 bases respectively, with 14 bases between them. The germline V gene has CDR1 SGHTA and CDR2 FQGNSA. The CDR3 sequence is 14 residues long. CDR3 nucleotide sequence: TGTGCCAGCAGCCCAAACGGACCAGGCACTGAAGCTTTCTTT. As protein: CASSPNGPGTEAFF.

CDR3 in DNA: TGTGCCAGCAGTTACAAAGAGGACAGCGTTAATTCACCCCTCCACTTT. This translates into CASSYKEDSVNSPLHF. This chain joins TRBV6-5 and TRBJ1-6; D may be TRBD1 (6 bases). The germline CDR1 and CDR2 sequences are MNHEY and SVGAGI. Trimming removed 2 bases at V and 6 bases at J, with 14 bases between. CDR3 size: 16 residues.

The chain carries TRBV5-6 and TRBJ1-5, with a weak D call TRBD1 (6 bases). The CDR3 is 16 residues long. V dropped 1 base and J dropped 4 bases, with 15 bases sitting between them. Germline V gene sequence: CDR1 SGHDT, CDR2 YYEEEE. The DNA for the CDR3 is TGTGCCAGCAGCTTGTTTGGTGACAGGTGGAATCAGCCCCAGCATTTT. As protein: CASSLFGDRWNQPQHF.

The rearrangement uses TRBV28 and TRBJ2-2; D is possibly TRBD1 (5 bases). V dropped 3 bases and J dropped 5 bases, with 10 bases sitting between them. CDR1 is MDHEN, CDR2 SYDVKM, per germline. This CDR3 has 14 amino acids. The CDR3 here is CASSLGLDTGELFF. CDR3 in DNA: TGTGCCAGCAGTTTGGGGCTGGATACCGGGGAGCTGTTTTTT.